The 30 T cell receptor beta chains below all came from one sample that was sequenced in a study of early T cells in non-severe SARS-CoV-2 infection. Using its own MiXCR run on the 5' RACE reads, TCRdb lists one record per CDR3 protein. The sample includes fewer than 80,000 distinct CDR3 sequences, 12% of them seen just once. The sample taken for sequencing was whole blood. Receptors were obtained from an adult who was a healthcare worker with PCR-confirmed SARS-CoV-2 infection or an uninfected control (not recorded which).

In DNA form, the CDR3 reads TGTGCCAGCAGTCGAGGCGGGCAGACCCCTGGAAACACCATATATTTT. As protein: CASSRGGQTPGNTIYF. V usage is TRBV21-1 and J usage is TRBJ1-3. TRBV21-1 has pseudogene status. There are 16 residues in the CDR3.

V usage is TRBV29-1 and J usage is TRBJ2-5; no clear D. Trimming stripped 7 bases from V and 10 bases from J, with 16 bases between. The CDR3 loop spans 11 amino acids. The V gene's germline CDR1 is SQVTM and CDR2 ANQGSEA. The CDR3 is CSAPIKGGQYF. Written as DNA, the CDR3 is TGCAGCGCCCCGATTAAAGGTGGCCAGTACTTC. Together with reference TRBV29-1 and TRBJ2-5, the CDR3 gives the full variable domain: SAVISQKPSRDICQRGTSLTIQCQVDSQVTMMFWYRQQPGQSLTLIATANQGSEATYESGFVIDKFPISRPNLTFSTLTVSNMSPEDSSIYLCSAPIKGGQYFGPGTRLLVL.

This sequence joins TRBV28 and TRBJ2-3; 7 bases line up with TRBD1. With V trimmed by 2 bases and J by 6 bases, 14 bases remained unmatched. This CDR3 is 17 amino acids long. Germline V lookup: CDR1 MDHEN, CDR2 SYDVKM. CDR3: CASSLLTGQTSYDTQYF. The CDR3 DNA sequence: TGTGCCAGCAGTTTACTTACGGGACAGACCTCATACGATACGCAGTATTTT.

This clonotype was counted ten times or more. The gene calls are TRBV7-2 and TRBJ2-6, with 7 bases matching TRBD2. Germline lookup yields CDR1 SGHTA and CDR2 FQGNSA. With V trimmed by 3 bases and J by 2 bases, 1 base remained unmatched. The CDR3 has 15 amino acids. This CDR3 is CASSFGGTGANVLTF. The CDR3 DNA follows: TGTGCCAGCAGCTTCGGGGGGACTGGGGCCAACGTCCTGACTTTC. Looking up the rest from reference TRBV7-2 and TRBJ2-6 gives the full variable domain: GAGVSQSPSNKVTEKGKDVELRCDPISGHTALYWYRQSLGQGLEFLIYFQGNSAPDKSGLPSDRFSAERTGGSVSTLTIQRTQQEDSAVYLCASSFGGTGANVLTFGAGSRLTVL.

This clonotype was observed a few times. The chain carries TRBV7-6 and TRBJ2-7; TRBD2 matches 7 bases. Trimming at V came to 5 bases and at J to 6 bases, leaving 4 bases not matched to a gene. The CDR3 runs to 12 residues. CDR1 is SGHVS and CDR2 is FNYEAQ in the germline V gene. This chain's CDR3 is CASSTRGSEQYF. Written as DNA, the CDR3 is TGTGCCAGCAGCACCCGCGGGAGCGAGCAGTACTTC.

This chain connects TRBV29-1 to TRBJ2-5; 7 bases fit TRBD1. CDR1 is SQVTM, CDR2 ANQGSEA, per germline. J was trimmed by 4 bases and V by 7 bases; bases with no gene match: 9. This CDR3 has 13 amino acids. CDR3 sequence reads: CSAIQGLGETQYF. The CDR3 DNA reads TGCAGCGCAATACAGGGGCTAGGAGAGACCCAGTACTTC.

This clonotype came up many times. The chain uses TRBV6-2 or TRBV6-3 and TRBJ2-7, with TRBD2 as a possible D gene (5 bases). The CDR3 runs 15 residues. Germline-derived CDR1 and CDR2 are MNHEY and SVGEGT. The V end was cut by 3 bases, the J end by 5 bases, with 17 bases between. In DNA form, the CDR3 reads TGTGCCAGCAGTTATATGAGGGTTGCTGTCGACGAGCAGTACTTC. It translates to CASSYMRVAVDEQYF.

The chain links TRBV6-5 to TRBJ1-1; 7 bases match TRBD1. V lost 6 bases to trimming and J lost 9 bases; unmatched junction nucleotides: 10. Germline CDR1 MNHEY, CDR2 SVGAGI. CDR3 size: 13 residues. CDR3 sequence reads: CASRPGTESQAFF. The CDR3 DNA reads as TGTGCCAGCAGGCCCGGGACAGAGAGCCAAGCTTTCTTT.

The table lists this clonotype with a few counts. The chain has TRBV20-1 and TRBJ2-7; 12 bases are a match to TRBD2. V dropped 2 bases and J dropped 6; count of bases not matched to a gene: 5. Germline CDR1 DFQATT, CDR2 SNEGSKA (reference sequence). The CDR3 sequence is 14 residues long. CDR3 bases: TGCAGTGCTAGAAGGACTAGCGGGACCCTCGAGCAGTACTTC. This encodes CSARRTSGTLEQYF.

This clonotype was seen repeatedly, ten times or more. CDR3 sequence (DNA): TGTGCCAGCAGTCGTCCTTTGGGCGGGGAGCTGTTTTTT. It is translated as CASSRPLGGELFF. The chain has TRBV6-5 and TRBJ2-2; D gene ambiguous. The germline V gene has CDR1 MNHEY and CDR2 SVGAGI. There are 13 residues in the CDR3. The V gene lost 5 bases and the J gene lost 7 bases, with 11 bases spanning the gap.

The rearrangement uses TRBV7-2 and TRBJ2-2; 10 bases fit TRBD2. After removal of 4 bases from V and 5 bases from J, the junction contained 4 bases not matched to a gene. Germline loops: CDR1 SGHTA, CDR2 FQGNSA. The CDR3 is 15 residues long. The CDR3 protein is CASSSLAGGTGELFF. As DNA, the CDR3 is TGTGCCAGCAGCTCTTTAGCGGGAGGAACCGGGGAGCTGTTTTTT.

This clonotype was observed a handful of times. The V and J genes are TRBV13 and TRBJ2-7; weak D call: TRBD2 (7 bases). The V end lost 5 bases, the J end lost 2 bases, and 13 bases lay between the germline ends. Germline CDR1 reads PRHDT; CDR2 reads FYEKMQ (reference sequence). The CDR3 has 14 residues. CDR3: CASSTTGGPYEQYF. The CDR3 DNA reads as TGTGCCAGCAGCACCACGGGGGGCCCCTACGAGCAGTACTTC. The variable domain in full, completed from reference TRBV13 and TRBJ2-7, reads AAGVIQSPRHLIKEKRETATLKCYPIPRHDTVYWYQQGPGQDPQFLISFYEKMQSDKGSIPDRFSAQQFSDYHSELNMSSLELGDSALYFCASSTTGGPYEQYFGPGTRLTVT.

Many counts were recorded for this clonotype. The chain links TRBV7-9 to TRBJ2-5; D not certain. Germline CDR1 SEHNR, CDR2 FQNEAQ (reference sequence). Trimming shortened V by 5 bases and J by 2 bases, and 6 bases separated the two germline ends. The CDR3 is made up of 12 amino acids. CDR3 in DNA: TGTGCCAGCAGCCAAGTACAAGAGACCCAGTACTTC. It codes for CASSQVQETQYF. Together with reference TRBV7-9 and TRBJ2-5, the CDR3 gives the full variable domain: DTGVSQNPRHKITKRGQNVTFRCDPISEHNRLYWYRQTLGQGPEFLTYFQNEAQLEKSRLLSDRFSAERPKGSFSTLEIQRTEQGDSAMYLCASSQVQETQYFGPGTRLLVL.

This chain uses TRBV11-2 with TRBJ2-1, with TRBD2 matching over 15 bases. Germline assignment: CDR1 SGHAT and CDR2 FQNNGV. The CDR3 loop spans 20 amino acids. V lost 2 bases, J lost 6 bases, and 14 bases stayed unmatched. In nucleotides, the CDR3 is TGTGCCAGCAGCTTAAGAAGTTCGGGACTAGCGGGAGGACCTACCAATGAGCAGTTCTTC. As protein: CASSLRSSGLAGGPTNEQFF.

This clonotype was seen at least ten times. The V call is TRBV4-1, the J call TRBJ1-2; 9 bases align to TRBD1. This CDR3 contains 13 residues. The germline V gene encodes CDR1 MGHRA and CDR2 YSYEKL. V was pared by 3 bases and J by 9 bases, with 5 bases of the junction left unmatched. CDR3 DNA sequence: TGCGCCAGCAGCCAGGGGGACAGGGTTAGCTACACCTTC. This codes for CASSQGDRVSYTF.

The chain employs TRBV9 and TRBJ1-2; D not resolved. With 2 bases removed from V and 2 bases from J, the gap between germline ends came to 10 bases. This CDR3 has 14 amino acids. The germline V gene encodes CDR1 SGDLS and CDR2 YYNGEE. CDR3 DNA: TGTGCCAGCAGCGTTGCCAGTTCCAACTATGGCTACACCTTC. Encoded protein: CASSVASSNYGYTF.

The V and J genes are TRBV7-8 and TRBJ2-1; D is perhaps TRBD1 (5 bases). The CDR3 has 16 residues. Deletions cut 7 bases from V and 3 bases from J, with 19 bases between. In germline, CDR1 is SGHVS, CDR2 FQNEAQ. CDR3 protein: CASTYSRAGYYNEQFF. The CDR3 DNA reads as TGTGCCAGCACCTACTCAAGAGCAGGGTACTACAATGAGCAGTTCTTC. Complete variable domain (other parts from reference TRBV7-8 and TRBJ2-1): GAGVSQSPRYKVAKRGQDVALRCDPISGHVSLFWYQQALGQGPEFLTYFQNEAQLDKSGLPSDRFFAERPEGSVSTLKIQRTQQEDSAVYLCASTYSRAGYYNEQFFGPGTRLTVL.

This chain connects TRBV2 to TRBJ1-1; tentatively, D is TRBD1 (5 bases). V lost 4 bases, J lost 4 bases, and 13 bases lay in between. The CDR3 is made up of 14 amino acids. In germline, CDR1 is SNHLY, CDR2 FYNNEI. CDR3 sequence reads: CASSVGIRGTEAFF. Written as DNA, the CDR3 is TGTGCCAGCAGTGTGGGGATAAGGGGCACTGAAGCTTTCTTT.

This clonotype has a count of ten or more. V gene TRBV18 combines with J gene TRBJ1-2, with 9 bases that match TRBD1. CDR3 size: 15 residues. Losses at the gene ends were 0 bases for V and 4 bases for J; bases not matched to a gene: 3. The germline V gene has CDR1 KGHSH and CDR2 LQKENI. The CDR3 bases are TGTGCCAGCTCACCACCCACAGGGGGCTCCTATGGCTACACCTTC. Amino acids: CASSPPTGGSYGYTF. Full variable domain (outside the CDR3, taken from reference TRBV18 and TRBJ1-2): NAGVMQNPRHLVRRRGQEARLRCSPMKGHSHVYWYRQLPEEGLKFMVYLQKENIIDESGMPKERFSAEFPKEGPSILRIQQVVRGDSAAYFCASSPPTGGSYGYTFGSGTRLTVV.

This clonotype has at least ten counts. This chain joins TRBV10-2 and TRBJ2-1; 9 positions agree with TRBD1. The V and J ends lost 4 bases and 3 bases, in that order; junction bases with no gene match: 1. Germline V CDR1 and CDR2: WSHSY, SAAADI. The CDR3 covers 14 residues. The CDR3 DNA reads as TGCGCCAGCAGTGCGGACAGGGGCTACAATGAGCAGTTCTTC. Translation gives CASSADRGYNEQFF.

J is TRBJ2-3 and V is TRBV3-1; D is possibly TRBD1 (5 bases). This CDR3 is 13 amino acids long. CDR1 LGHDT and CDR2 YNNKEL come from the germline V gene (reference sequence). V was cut by 2 bases and J by 14 bases, with 17 bases left in between. The CDR3 nucleotides are TGTGCCAGCAGCCAATTAGACAGCCCGGTCGCGTATTTT. Amino acids: CASSQLDSPVAYF.

The chain recombines TRBV29-1 with TRBJ1-5; D might be TRBD1 (6 bases). V lost 4 bases, J lost 4 bases, and 14 bases lay in between. Germline V gene sequence: CDR1 SQVTM, CDR2 ANQGSEA. CDR3 size: 14 residues. The chain's CDR3 is CSVALGQGNQPQHF. The CDR3 DNA sequence: TGCAGCGTTGCCTTGGGGCAGGGGAATCAGCCCCAGCATTTT.

The rearrangement links TRBV29-1 to TRBJ1-1, with D hard to call. The CDR3 sequence is 11 residues long. The ends were cut back, 7 bases at V and 7 bases at J, with 13 bases in the middle. Looked up from germline, CDR1 is SQVTM and CDR2 is ANQGSEA. The CDR3 sequence: CSGRDGHEAFF. DNA of the CDR3: TGCAGCGGCCGTGACGGCCATGAAGCTTTCTTT. Based on the CDR3 plus reference TRBV29-1 and TRBJ1-1, the full variable domain is SAVISQKPSRDICQRGTSLTIQCQVDSQVTMMFWYRQQPGQSLTLIATANQGSEATYESGFVIDKFPISRPNLTFSTLTVSNMSPEDSSIYLCSGRDGHEAFFGQGTRLTVV.

The gene calls are TRBV4-2 and TRBJ2-1; TRBD2 is a possible D gene (6 bases). This CDR3 has 17 residues. V gave up 1 base and J gave up 4 bases, with 17 bases separating them. Germline V gene sequence: CDR1 LGHNA, CDR2 YNFKEQ. For the CDR3, the DNA is TGTGCCAGCAGCCAAGCTCTGGCGGGGAGCTTTTACAATGAGCAGTTCTTC. Protein product: CASSQALAGSFYNEQFF.

In its sample, this clonotype was seen a few times. The J gene is TRBJ2-1, the V gene TRBV20-1; perhaps D is TRBD1 or TRBD2 (7 bases each). The CDR3 consists of 17 residues. The germline V and J ends were trimmed by 0 bases and 9 bases, with 24 bases remaining between them. The V gene's germline CDR1 is DFQATT and CDR2 SNEGSKA (reference sequence). CDR3 amino acids: CSARDGRDTGARFEQFF. Here the CDR3 DNA reads TGCAGTGCTAGAGATGGGAGGGACACAGGGGCAAGGTTTGAGCAGTTCTTC.

The table lists this clonotype with a few counts. This chain joins TRBV9 and TRBJ2-3, with 13 bases identical to TRBD2. CDR1 and CDR2 (germline): SGDLS, YYNGEE. The V and J ends lost 1 base and 5 bases, in that order; junction bases with no gene match: 16. This CDR3 spans 20 amino acids. CDR3 amino acids: CASSVNPASGLAGVKDTQYF. CDR3 nucleotide sequence: TGTGCCAGCAGCGTAAATCCTGCCTCTGGACTAGCGGGAGTGAAAGATACGCAGTATTTT.

This clonotype was observed once. V is TRBV27 and J is TRBJ1-6; 7 nucleotides line up with TRBD1. Per the germline V gene, CDR1 is MNHEY and CDR2 is SMNVEV (reference sequence). This CDR3 is 14 amino acids long. J was trimmed by 5 bases and V by 6 bases; bases with no gene match: 4. CDR3 DNA sequence: TGTGCCAGCAGCAGGGACAGAGATAATTCACCCCTCCACTTT. Amino acid sequence: CASSRDRDNSPLHF.

This chain connects TRBV5-1 to TRBJ2-5; D not certain. The germline CDR1 and CDR2 sequences are SGHRS and YFSETQ. This CDR3 spans 13 amino acids. V was cut by 0 bases and J by 5 bases, with 8 bases left in between. DNA of the CDR3: TGCGCCAGCAGCTTGGGGGTGGAGGAGACCCAGTACTTC. Encoded protein: CASSLGVEETQYF. The entire variable domain, with the rest obtained from reference TRBV5-1 and TRBJ2-5, is as follows: KAGVTQTPRYLIKTRGQQVTLSCSPISGHRSVSWYQQTPGQGLQFLFEYFSETQRNKGNFPGRFSGRQFSNSRSEMNVSTLELGDSALYLCASSLGVEETQYFGPGTRLLVL.

This clonotype has at least ten counts. The CDR3 nucleotides read TGTGCCAGCTCACCAGGAAACATGAACACTGAAGCTTTCTTT. Protein: CASSPGNMNTEAFF. The chain recombines TRBV18 with TRBJ1-1; D not resolved. Germline lookup yields CDR1 KGHSH and CDR2 LQKENI. Trimming left V 2 bases short and J 0 bases short, with 7 bases between. The CDR3 runs to 14 residues.

The V gene is TRBV14, the J gene TRBJ1-2; a possible D gene is TRBD1 (6 bases). Germline values: CDR1 SGHDN, CDR2 FVKESK. V lost 5 bases and J lost 0, with 10 bases in between. This CDR3 region has 14 residues. The CDR3 sequence is CASSRDTTNYGYTF. In DNA, the CDR3 is TGTGCCAGCAGCAGGGACACAACTAACTATGGCTACACCTTC. Using reference TRBV14 and TRBJ1-2 for the parts outside the CDR3, the full variable domain is EAGVTQFPSHSVIEKGQTVTLRCDPISGHDNLYWYRRVMGKEIKFLLHFVKESKQDESGMPNNRFLAERTGGTYSTLKVQPAELEDSGVYFCASSRDTTNYGYTFGSGTRLTVV.